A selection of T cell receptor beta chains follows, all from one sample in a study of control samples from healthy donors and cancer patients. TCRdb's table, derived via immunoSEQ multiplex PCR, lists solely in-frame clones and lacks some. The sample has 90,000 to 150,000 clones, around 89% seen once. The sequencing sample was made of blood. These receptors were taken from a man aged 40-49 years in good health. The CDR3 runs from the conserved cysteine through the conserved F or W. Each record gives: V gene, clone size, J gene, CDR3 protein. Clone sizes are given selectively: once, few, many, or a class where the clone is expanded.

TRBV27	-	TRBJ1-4	CASSSRQGSANEKLFF
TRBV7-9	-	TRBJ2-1	CASSPGLAGGRSYNEQFF
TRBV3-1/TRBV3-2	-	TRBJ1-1	CASSLTGGNTEAFF
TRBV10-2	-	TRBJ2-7	CASTGTGAYEQYF
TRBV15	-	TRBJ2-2	CATSKLGTGELFF
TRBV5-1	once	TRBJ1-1	CASTATGGGKKTFF
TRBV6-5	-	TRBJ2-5	CASTNSRLGQETQYF
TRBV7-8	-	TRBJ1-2	CASSQSRGGYTF
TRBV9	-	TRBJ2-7	CASSVDWDGGTYEQYF
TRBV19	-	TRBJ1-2	CASKQGASPNYGYTF
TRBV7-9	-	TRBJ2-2	CASGPSGGSGELFF
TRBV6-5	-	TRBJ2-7	CASSYGRDSSWEQYF
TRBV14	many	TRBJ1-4	CASSQDRKLFF
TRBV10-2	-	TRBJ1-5	CASTPGGNQPQHF
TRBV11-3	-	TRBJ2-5	CASSLGDRRHQETQYF
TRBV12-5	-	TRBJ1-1	CASGLHLRVRTEAFF
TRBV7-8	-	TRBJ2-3	CASSLARVNFRTDTQYF
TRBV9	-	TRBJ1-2	CASSVAGGAEGYTF
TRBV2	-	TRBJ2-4	CASSFYQNIQYF
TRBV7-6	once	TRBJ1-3	CASSLEVSNSGNTIYF
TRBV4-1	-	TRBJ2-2	CASSRGDHLTGELFF
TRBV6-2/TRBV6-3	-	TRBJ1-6	CASSYSGTVGVNSPLHF
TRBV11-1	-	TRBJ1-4	CASSLGRRGGEKLFF
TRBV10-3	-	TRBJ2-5	CAISEYDRETQYF
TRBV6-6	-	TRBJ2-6	CASSYSRGTGANVLTF
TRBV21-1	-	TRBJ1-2	CASSKTGTADGYTF
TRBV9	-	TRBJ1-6	CASSSTGFRNSPLHF
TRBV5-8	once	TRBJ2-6	CASSFRGAGANVLTF
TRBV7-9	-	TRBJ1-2	CASSLGRGDGYTF
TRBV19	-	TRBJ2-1	CASREDGKSSYNEQFF
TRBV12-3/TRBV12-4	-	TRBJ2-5	CASRTGRSWDF
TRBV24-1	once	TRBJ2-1	CATSDPIAGVDEQFF
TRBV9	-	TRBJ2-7	CASSVGGQGSEQYF
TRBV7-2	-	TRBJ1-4	CASSPGVQNEKLFF
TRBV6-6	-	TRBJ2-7	CASSYRPGYEQYF
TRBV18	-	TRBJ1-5	CASSRNISNQPQHF
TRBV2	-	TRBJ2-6	CASSVRSSAGAGANVLTF
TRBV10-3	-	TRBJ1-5	CAISAGQGLSYSNQPQHF
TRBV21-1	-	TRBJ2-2	CANLVFVGQTNTGELFF
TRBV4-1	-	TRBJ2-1	CASSQGTGGDEQFF
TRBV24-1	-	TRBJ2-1	CATSDFPRNYNEQFF
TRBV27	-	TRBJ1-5	CASSPLGRREPQHF
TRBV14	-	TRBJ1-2	CASSLGTGVGYTF
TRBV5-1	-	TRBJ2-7	CASSLDQGGSYEQYF
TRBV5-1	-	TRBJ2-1	CASRLWTHNNEQFF
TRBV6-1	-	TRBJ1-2	CASSEVGAYGYTF
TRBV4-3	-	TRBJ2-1	CASSQGSDPHEQFF